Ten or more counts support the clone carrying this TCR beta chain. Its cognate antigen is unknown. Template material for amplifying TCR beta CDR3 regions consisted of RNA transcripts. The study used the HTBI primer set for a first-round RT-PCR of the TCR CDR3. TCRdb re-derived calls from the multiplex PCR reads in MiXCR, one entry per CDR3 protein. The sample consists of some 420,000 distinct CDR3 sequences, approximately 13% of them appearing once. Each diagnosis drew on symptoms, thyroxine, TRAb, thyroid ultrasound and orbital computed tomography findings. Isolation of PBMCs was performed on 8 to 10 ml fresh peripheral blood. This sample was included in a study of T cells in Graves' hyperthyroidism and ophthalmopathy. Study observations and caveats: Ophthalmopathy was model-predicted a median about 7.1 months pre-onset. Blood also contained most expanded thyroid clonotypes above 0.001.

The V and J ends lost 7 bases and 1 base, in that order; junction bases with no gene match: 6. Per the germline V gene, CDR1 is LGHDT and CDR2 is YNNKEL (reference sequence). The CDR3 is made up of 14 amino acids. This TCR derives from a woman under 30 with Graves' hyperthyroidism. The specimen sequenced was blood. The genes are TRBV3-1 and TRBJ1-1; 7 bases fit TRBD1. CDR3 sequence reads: CASTPDRENTEAFF. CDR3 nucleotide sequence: TGTGCCAGCACCCCAGACAGGGAGAACACTGAAGCTTTCTTT.